This T cell receptor (beta chain) originates from a study of CD8 T cells in ankylosing spondylitis. Study-level findings and limits: A CD8+ phenotype characterized the disease-linked clones, which were relatively rare in peripheral blood. Reports say disease-linked clones showed up significantly more in matched ankylosing spondylitis synovial fluid. Ankylosing spondylitis blood appeared to carry a characteristic TCR beta motif of under ten highly homologous variants.

This CDR3 spans 15 amino acids. V gave up 6 bases and J gave up 1 base, with 17 bases separating them. From germline, CDR1 is DFQATT and CDR2 SNEGSKA (reference sequence). Of note for this clonotype: What it binds is unknown.

Quantitative barcoded 5'-RACE was used to prepare TCR beta libraries. TCRdb itself ran the 5' RACE reads through MiXCR, one entry per CDR3 protein. The sample includes about 450,000 distinct CDR3 sequences, roughly 25% of them seen just once. The sample taken for sequencing was blood, either unsorted or a sorted T cell fraction (not recorded which). The source of this sequence is a male donor with ankylosing spondylitis. The genes are TRBV20-1 and TRBJ2-3, with D unclear. The CDR3 nucleotides are TGCAGTGCCGTACACGGCGCCTCCGGCACAGATACGCAGTATTTT. It is translated as CSAVHGASGTDTQYF.